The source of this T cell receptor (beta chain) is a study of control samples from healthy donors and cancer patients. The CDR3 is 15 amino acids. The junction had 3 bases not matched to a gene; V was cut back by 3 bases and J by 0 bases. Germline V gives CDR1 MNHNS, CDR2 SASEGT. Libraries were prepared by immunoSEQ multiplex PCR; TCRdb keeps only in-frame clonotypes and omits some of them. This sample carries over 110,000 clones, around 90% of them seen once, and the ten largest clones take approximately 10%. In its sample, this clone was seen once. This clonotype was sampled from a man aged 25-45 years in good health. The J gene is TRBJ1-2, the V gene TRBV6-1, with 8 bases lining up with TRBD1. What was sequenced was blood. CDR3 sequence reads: CASSEWTGPNYGYTF. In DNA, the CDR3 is TGTGCCAGCAGTGAGTGGACAGGGCCTAACTATGGCTACACCTTC.